This passage covers 5 T cell receptor beta chains from one sample sequenced in a study of blood T cells in healthy people across ages. Then a second PCR, running roughly 7 to 11 cycles, was carried out with a sample-barcoded 5' primer and a J-beta primer mix. TCRdb re-analysed the 5' RACE reads in MiXCR, keeping a single row per CDR3 protein. The sample holds over 1.5 million distinct CDR3 sequences, just under 50% seen once. Sequences were obtained from blood. The origin of the receptors is a woman between 35 and 50 years old in good health.

This rearrangement joins TRBV7-9 to TRBJ2-7; 8 bases agree with TRBD2. The DNA matches TRBJ2-5 better at its end, which makes the J call doubtful. This CDR3 is 14 amino acids long. Looked up from germline, CDR1 is SEHNR and CDR2 is FQNEAQ (reference sequence). The CDR3 protein is CASSFGLATQTQYF. The CDR3 DNA follows: TGTGCCAGCAGCTTTGGACTAGCCACGCAGACCCAGTACTTC.

The V and J genes are TRBV3-1 and TRBJ2-7; D possibly matches TRBD1 or TRBD2 (6 bases each). The CDR3 covers 15 residues. V lost 4 bases, J lost 2 bases, and 15 bases lay in between. Germline assignment: CDR1 LGHDT and CDR2 YNNKEL (reference sequence). CDR3 nucleotide sequence: TGTGCCAGCAGCCCACTTAGGGGGGTTGCCTACGAGCAGTACTTC. Protein: CASSPLRGVAYEQYF.

In its sample, this clonotype was seen a few times. The chain joins TRBV6-5 to TRBJ2-5, with a weak D call TRBD1 (6 bases). Trimming cost V 6 bases and J 7 bases, with 21 bases left between them. CDR3 length: 15 residues. The germline CDR1 and CDR2 sequences are MNHEY and SVGAGI. CDR3 bases: TGTGCCAGCAGCCAGGGGCTGGACATCATCTCGACCCAGTACTTC. It yields the protein CASSQGLDIISTQYF.

The chain uses TRBV7-9 and TRBJ2-1; D is possibly TRBD1 (5 bases). V lost 1 base to trimming and J lost 8 bases, with 21 bases between them. The CDR3 covers 17 residues. Germline V CDR1 and CDR2: SEHNR, FQNEAQ (reference sequence). As DNA, the CDR3 is TGTGCCAGCAGCTTAGGAATAGGACACGGACGGATCGATGAGCAGTTCTTC. The encoded protein is CASSLGIGHGRIDEQFF.

V and J are TRBV29-1 and TRBJ2-7; D is ambiguous. Germline CDR1 and CDR2: SQVTM and ANQGSEA. V shed 7 bases and J shed 6 bases, with 13 bases lying between them. This CDR3 is built from 11 residues. The chain's CDR3 is CSGEIGFEQYF. The CDR3 DNA is TGCAGCGGCGAGATAGGGTTCGAGCAGTACTTC.